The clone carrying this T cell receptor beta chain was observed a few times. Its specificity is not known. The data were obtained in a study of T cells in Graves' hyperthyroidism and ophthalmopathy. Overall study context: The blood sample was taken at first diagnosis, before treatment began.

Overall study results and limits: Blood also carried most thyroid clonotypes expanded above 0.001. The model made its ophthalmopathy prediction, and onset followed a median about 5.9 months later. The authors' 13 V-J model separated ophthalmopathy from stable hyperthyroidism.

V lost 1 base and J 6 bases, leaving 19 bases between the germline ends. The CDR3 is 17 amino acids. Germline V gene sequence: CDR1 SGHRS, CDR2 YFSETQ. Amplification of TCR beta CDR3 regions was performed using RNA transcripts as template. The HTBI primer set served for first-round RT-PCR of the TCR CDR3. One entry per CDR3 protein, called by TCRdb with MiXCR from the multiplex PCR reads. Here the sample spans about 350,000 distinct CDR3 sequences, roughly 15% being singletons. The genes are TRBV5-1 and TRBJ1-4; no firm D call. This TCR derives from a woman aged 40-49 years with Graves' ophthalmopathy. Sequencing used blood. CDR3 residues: CASSLMFTGRSDEKLFF. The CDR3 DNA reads TGCGCCAGCAGCTTGATGTTTACTGGGAGGTCGGATGAAAAACTGTTTTTT.